Listed below are T cell receptor beta chains from one sample, sequenced in a study of PD-L1 blockade in urothelial cancer. Clones were sequenced by immunoSEQ multiplex PCR, and TCRdb holds only the in-frame ones, with some missing. The sample records about 88,000 clones, roughly 90% being singletons. This specimen was PBMCs, taken around atezolizumab (anti-PD-L1) treatment. These receptors originate from an elderly woman with urothelial cancer. CDR3s include the opening cysteine and the closing phenylalanine or tryptophan. The order of the fields is V gene, D gene, J gene, clone size, CDR3 protein. D genes are given only for firm matches. Size is stated for part of the rows, as once, few or many counts, or as a class when the clone is expanded.

TRBV18	TRBD1	TRBJ2-7	once	CASSPGQGPYEQYF
TRBV7-9	TRBD2	TRBJ2-2	once	CAAQGLANGELFF
TRBV7-6	TRBD2	TRBJ2-7	-	CASSISGGNTGEQYF
TRBV28	TRBD1	TRBJ1-5	once	CASRGGQGSGQPQHF
TRBV7-9	-	TRBJ2-1	-	CASSASRAHEQFF
TRBV5-4	TRBD1	TRBJ2-7	-	CASSTAGQGVYEQYF
TRBV7-2	TRBD1	TRBJ1-1	-	CASSRDRSNTEAFF
TRBV10-2	-	TRBJ2-7	-	CASSEWGGGTPENEQYF
TRBV7-2	-	TRBJ1-5	-	CASSKWGGNQPQHF
TRBV5-4	-	TRBJ1-2	-	CASSHQTGLYGYTF
TRBV11-2	TRBD2	TRBJ2-7	-	CASSLSFGAGVLYEQYF
TRBV6-5	TRBD1	TRBJ2-5	-	CASRRPTGGETQYF
TRBV14	-	TRBJ1-2	-	CASSRPGIDYGYTF
TRBV28	TRBD2	TRBJ2-1	-	CASMAGLAGDAYNEQFF
TRBV9	TRBD2	TRBJ2-5	-	CASSVGSLAGAGETQYF
TRBV15	-	TRBJ1-5	few	CATSWSPDGQPQHF
TRBV19	TRBD1	TRBJ1-2	-	CATSDRGLYGYTF
TRBV5-6	-	TRBJ1-5	-	CASSLRGNQPQHF
TRBV29-1	-	TRBJ2-1	-	CRGSGDPRDEQFF
TRBV19	TRBD1	TRBJ1-2	-	CASRQGGNYGYTF
TRBV5-1	TRBD2	TRBJ2-3	-	CASSLGGSTGDTQYF
TRBV4-1	TRBD1	TRBJ1-5	-	CASSQDLWGGMADRGNQPQHF
TRBV11-2	-	TRBJ2-7	-	CASSFFIRGSTYEQYF
TRBV5-1	-	TRBJ1-2	-	CASSLDPGNYGYTF
TRBV5-1	-	TRBJ1-4	-	CASSPSGTGNEKLFF
TRBV10-3	TRBD1	TRBJ1-3	-	CAISEPPGQGVAGNTIYF
TRBV2	-	TRBJ1-2	-	CASSEGVLNRGYTF